This T cell receptor (beta chain) came from a study of tumor and adjacent non-tumor tissue in lung cancer. As for the study in general: Patients comprised 12 adenocarcinoma, a couple of squamous cell carcinoma and 1 small cell lung cancer. The study's findings and limits: Tumor TCR diversity, when higher, was linked to shorter survival. Top 100 clones took a larger repertoire share in normal lung.

RNA was extracted from bulk tissue without any cell sorting. V dropped 4 bases and J dropped 14; count of bases not matched to a gene: 16. The CDR3 is made up of 14 amino acids. CDR1 and CDR2 (germline): DFQATT, SNEGSKA (reference sequence). TCRbeta libraries were built with three rounds of nested PCR, modified from ARM-PCR. TCRdb re-analysed the multiplex PCR reads in MiXCR, keeping a single row per CDR3 protein. The sample consists of about 81,000 distinct CDR3 sequences, 72% of them appearing once. As regards this clonotype: The target antigen is unknown.

The sequence came from a middle-aged woman with non-small cell lung cancer. The chain has TRBV20-1 and TRBJ2-1; TRBD2 matches 8 bases. Sequenced: lung tumor tissue. CDR3 sequence (DNA): TGCAGTGCTACCGGACTAGCCTACGACAATGACAAGTTCTTC. The encoded protein is CSATGLAYDNDKFF.